The 9 T cell receptor beta chains listed next were all sequenced from one sample in a study of technical replicates of blood from a handful of donors (dated by TCRdb to about 2017). Libraries were constructed by the immunoSEQ multiplex PCR assay. TCRdb stores this immuneACCESS table with in-frame sequences only. Part of the clones is absent; in the studies checked, under half of the shortfall reflects unresolved V genes, and no reason is known for the rest. The sample profile shows roughly 68,000 clones; almost 95% of them were found once. The ten largest account for around 0.37% of the sample. Sequencing was performed on T cells isolated from PBMCs. The origin of the receptors is a human donor in good health.

The chain joins TRBV28 to TRBJ1-4; D gene uncertain. The CDR3 extends over 15 amino acids. Per the germline V gene, CDR1 is MDHEN and CDR2 is SYDVKM. Trimming left V 5 bases short and J 0 bases short, with 10 bases between. As DNA, the CDR3 is TGTGCCAGCAGTCTGACGGAGGCAACTAATGAAAAACTGTTTTTT. It is translated as CASSLTEATNEKLFF.

J is TRBJ2-7 and V is TRBV30; 9 bases match TRBD2. The length of the CDR3 is 13 residues. Germline CDR1 GTSNPN, CDR2 SVGIG (reference sequence). Trimming removed 4 bases from V and 2 bases from J; junction bases left unmatched: 3. CDR3 sequence reads: CAWTPSGTYEQYF. CDR3 bases: TGTGCCTGGACGCCTAGCGGGACCTACGAGCAGTACTTC.

The chain is built from TRBV2 and TRBJ1-1, with TRBD1 identical over 7 bases. The CDR3 is 14 amino acids. The germline gives CDR1 SNHLY, CDR2 FYNNEI. Germline trimming cut 4 bases from V and 5 bases from J; bases unmatched to any gene: 7. CDR3 sequence reads: CASSVVTGVTEAFF. The CDR3 DNA sequence: TGTGCCAGCAGTGTAGTAACAGGGGTAACTGAAGCTTTCTTT.

The chain couples TRBV11-3 to TRBJ2-3; tentatively, D is TRBD2 (6 bases). The V end lost 5 bases, the J end lost 8 bases, and 23 bases lay between the germline ends. CDR3 length: 16 amino acids. Germline CDR1 SGHNT, CDR2 YENEEA. CDR3: CASSLQTFRDLITQYF. CDR3 nucleotides: TGTGCCAGCAGCCTACAGACCTTCCGGGACTTGATTACGCAGTATTTT. The full variable domain, rest sourced from reference TRBV11-3 and TRBJ2-3, is EAGVVQSPRYKIIEKKQPVAFWCNPISGHNTLYWYLQNLGQGPELLIRYENEEAVDDSQLPKDRFSAERLKGVDSTLKIQPAELGDSAVYLCASSLQTFRDLITQYFGPGTRLTVL.

This rearrangement joins TRBV12-5 to TRBJ2-3; TRBD2 aligns across 12 bases. The CDR3 runs to 16 residues. Germline V CDR1 and CDR2: LGHNT, FRNRAP. Trimming took 1 base from V and 1 from J; bases not matched to a gene: 0. CDR3 protein: CASGLGLAGGTDTQYF. The CDR3 nucleotides read TGTGCTAGTGGTTTGGGACTAGCGGGAGGCACAGATACGCAGTATTTT.

This rearrangement joins TRBV15 to TRBJ1-5; D gene ambiguous. V lost 5 bases to trimming and J lost 5 bases, with 10 bases between them. Looked up from germline, CDR1 is LNHNV and CDR2 is YYDKDF (reference sequence). CDR3 length equals 13 residues. CDR3 amino acids: CATSLEEDQPQHF. In DNA, the CDR3 is TGTGCCACCAGCTTGGAAGAGGATCAGCCCCAGCATTTT.

The V gene is TRBV19, the J gene TRBJ2-2, with 9 bases that match TRBD2. Losses at the gene ends were 8 bases for V and 3 bases for J; bases not matched to a gene: 7. Germline V gene data show CDR1 as LNHDA and CDR2 as SQIVND (reference sequence). This CDR3 comprises 15 residues. The CDR3 loop reads CASEPGLAHTGELFF. The CDR3 region has the DNA TGTGCCAGTGAGCCGGGACTAGCACACACCGGGGAGCTGTTTTTT.

The genes are TRBV11-2 and TRBJ2-1, with 7 bases lining up with TRBD2. The CDR3 totals 13 residues. The germline gives CDR1 SGHAT, CDR2 FQNNGV. With 11 bases clipped from V and 12 bases from J, the junction kept 16 bases outside the gene matches. The CDR3 coding sequence is TGTGCCCACGCTCCAGCGGGAATGTTATGGCAGTTCTTC. Translation: CAHAPAGMLWQFF.

The chain employs TRBV10-3 and TRBJ2-2; D might be TRBD1 (6 bases). Per germline, CDR1 ENHRY and CDR2 SYGVKD. There are 14 residues in the CDR3. Trimming cost V 4 bases and J 1 base, with 7 bases left between them. The DNA for the CDR3 is TGTGCCATCAGTGTAGGGGGGAACACCGGGGAGCTGTTTTTT. Its translation is CAISVGGNTGELFF.